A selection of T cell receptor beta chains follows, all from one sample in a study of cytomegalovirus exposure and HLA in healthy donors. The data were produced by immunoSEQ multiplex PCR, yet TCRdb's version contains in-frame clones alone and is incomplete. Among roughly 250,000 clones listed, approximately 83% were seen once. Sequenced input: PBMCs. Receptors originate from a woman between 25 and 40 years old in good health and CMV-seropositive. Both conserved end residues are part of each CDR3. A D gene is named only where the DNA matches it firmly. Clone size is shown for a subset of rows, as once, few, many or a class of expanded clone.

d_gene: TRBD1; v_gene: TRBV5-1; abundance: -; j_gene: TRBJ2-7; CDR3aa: CASSSTPWGQGAYEQYF; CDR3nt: TGCGCCAGCAGCTCGACGCCGTGGGGACAGGGGGCCTACGAGCAGTACTTC
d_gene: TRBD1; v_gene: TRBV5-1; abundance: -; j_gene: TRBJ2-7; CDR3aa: CASSLGGTGVGEQYF; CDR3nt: TGCGCCAGCAGCTTGGGAGGGACAGGGGTAGGCGAGCAGTACTTC
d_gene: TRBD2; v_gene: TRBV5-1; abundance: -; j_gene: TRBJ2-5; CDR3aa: CASSPGGTSGSFETQYF; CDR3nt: TGCGCCAGCAGCCCGGGCGGGACTAGCGGGAGTTTTGAGACCCAGTACTTC
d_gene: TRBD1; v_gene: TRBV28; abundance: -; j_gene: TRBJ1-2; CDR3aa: CASSRDRVIYGYTF; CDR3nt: TGTGCCAGCAGTAGGGACAGGGTAATCTATGGCTACACCTTC
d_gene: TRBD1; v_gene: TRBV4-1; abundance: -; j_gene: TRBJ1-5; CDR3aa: CASSRDSYSNQPQHF; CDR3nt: TGCGCCAGCAGCCGGGACAGCTATAGCAATCAGCCCCAGCATTTT
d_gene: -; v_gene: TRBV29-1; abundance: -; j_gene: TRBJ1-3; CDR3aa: CSVDTGGLNTIYF; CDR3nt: TGCAGCGTTGACACGGGAGGACTAAACACCATATATTTT
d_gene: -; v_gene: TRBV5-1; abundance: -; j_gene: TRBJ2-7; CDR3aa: CASSSGTYEQYF; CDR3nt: TGCGCCAGCAGCTCGGGGACTTACGAGCAGTACTTC
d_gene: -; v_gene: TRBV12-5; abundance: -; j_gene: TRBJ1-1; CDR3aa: CASGLTGRNTEAFF; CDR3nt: TGTGCTAGTGGTTTGACAGGGCGGAACACTGAAGCTTTCTTT
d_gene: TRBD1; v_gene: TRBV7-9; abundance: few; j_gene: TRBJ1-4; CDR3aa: CASGLQGVNEKLFF; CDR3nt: TGTGCCAGCGGATTGCAGGGGGTTAATGAAAAACTGTTTTTT
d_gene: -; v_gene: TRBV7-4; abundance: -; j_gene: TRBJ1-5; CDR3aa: CASSLVARELGNQPQHF; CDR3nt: TGTGCCAGCAGCTTAGTAGCCAGGGAATTGGGCAATCAGCCCCAGCATTTT
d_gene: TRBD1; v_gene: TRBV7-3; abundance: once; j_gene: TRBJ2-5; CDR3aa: CASSLWDRGETQYF; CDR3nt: TGTGCCAGCAGCTTATGGGACAGGGGGGAGACCCAGTACTTC
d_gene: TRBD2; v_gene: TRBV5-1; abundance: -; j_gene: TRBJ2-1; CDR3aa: CASSLSTSEGEQFF; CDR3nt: TGCGCCAGCAGCTTGTCGACTAGCGAGGGTGAGCAGTTCTTC
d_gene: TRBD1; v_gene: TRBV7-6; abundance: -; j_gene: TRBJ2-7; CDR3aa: CASSRGQTYEQYF; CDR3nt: TGTGCCAGCAGCCGGGGACAGACCTACGAGCAGTACTTC
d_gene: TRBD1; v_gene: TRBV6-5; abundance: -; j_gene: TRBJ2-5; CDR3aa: CASTRQGQGVETQYF; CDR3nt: TGTGCCAGCACCAGGCAGGGACAGGGCGTGGAGACCCAGTACTTC
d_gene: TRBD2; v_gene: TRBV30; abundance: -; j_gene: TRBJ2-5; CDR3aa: CAWRATLAGGGETQYF; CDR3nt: TGTGCCTGGAGAGCAACACTAGCGGGAGGCGGTGAGACCCAGTACTTC
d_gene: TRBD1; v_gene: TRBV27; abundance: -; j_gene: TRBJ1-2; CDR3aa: CASRRTGMDYGYTF; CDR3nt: TGTGCCAGCAGGCGGACAGGGATGGACTATGGCTACACCTTC
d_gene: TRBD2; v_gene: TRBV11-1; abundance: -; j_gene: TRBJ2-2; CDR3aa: CASSLAGAFGELFF; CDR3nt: TGTGCCAGCAGTTTAGCGGGAGCGTTCGGGGAGCTGTTTTTT
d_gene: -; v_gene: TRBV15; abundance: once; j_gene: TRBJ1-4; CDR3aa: CATSRASGSNEKLFF; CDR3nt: TGTGCCACCAGCAGAGCTTCGGGGTCTAATGAAAAACTGTTTTTT
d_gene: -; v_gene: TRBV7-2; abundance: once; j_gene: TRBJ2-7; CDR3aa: CASSLVQASYEQYF; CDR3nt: TGTGCCAGCAGCTTAGTGCAGGCATCCTACGAGCAGTACTTC
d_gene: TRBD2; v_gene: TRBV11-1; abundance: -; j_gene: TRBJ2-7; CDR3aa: CASSPWTSSPSSGEQYF; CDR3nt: TGTGCCAGCAGCCCCTGGACTAGTAGCCCCTCTAGTGGAGAGCAGTACTTC
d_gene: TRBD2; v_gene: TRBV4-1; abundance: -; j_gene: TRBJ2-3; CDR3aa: CASSQPVGRGGDTQYF; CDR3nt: TGCGCCAGCAGCCAGCCGGTGGGGCGGGGGGGTGATACGCAGTATTTT
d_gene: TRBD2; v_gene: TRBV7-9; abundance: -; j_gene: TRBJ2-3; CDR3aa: CASSRGLAVLISTDTQYF; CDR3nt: TGTGCCAGCAGCCGGGGACTAGCGGTTCTCATCAGCACAGATACGCAGTATTTT
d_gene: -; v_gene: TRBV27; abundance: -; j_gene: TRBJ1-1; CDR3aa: CASSHGGRTEAFF; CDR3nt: TGTGCCAGCAGTCACGGGGGGAGAACTGAAGCTTTCTTT
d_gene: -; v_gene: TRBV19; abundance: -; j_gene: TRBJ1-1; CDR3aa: CASKPYFLLQGRAFF; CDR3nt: TGTGCCAGCAAGCCATACTTTCTCCTCCAGGGTCGCGCTTTCTTT
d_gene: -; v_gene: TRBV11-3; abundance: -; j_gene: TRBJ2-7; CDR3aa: CASSLTAAGEQYF; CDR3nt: TGTGCCAGCAGCTTAACTGCCGCGGGTGAGCAGTACTTC
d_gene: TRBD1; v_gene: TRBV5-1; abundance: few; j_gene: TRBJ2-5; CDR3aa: CASSLVGQGAQETQYF; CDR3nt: TGCGCCAGCAGCTTAGTGGGACAGGGAGCCCAAGAGACCCAGTACTTC
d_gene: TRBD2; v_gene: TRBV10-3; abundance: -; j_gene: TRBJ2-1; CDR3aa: CAISAWTSGLEQFF; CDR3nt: TGTGCCATCAGTGCATGGACTAGCGGCCTTGAGCAGTTCTTC
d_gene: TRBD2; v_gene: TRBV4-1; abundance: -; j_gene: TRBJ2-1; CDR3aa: CASSQDSGGSYNEQFF; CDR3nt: TGCGCCAGCAGCCAAGATTCGGGGGGCTCCTACAATGAGCAGTTCTTC
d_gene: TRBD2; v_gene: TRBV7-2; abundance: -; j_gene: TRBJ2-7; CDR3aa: CASSLSAGVQAREQYF; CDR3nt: TGTGCCAGCAGCTTATCGGCGGGAGTTCAGGCTCGCGAGCAGTACTTC
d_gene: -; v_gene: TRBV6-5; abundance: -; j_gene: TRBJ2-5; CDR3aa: CASSYSRAQETQYF; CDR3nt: TGTGCCAGCAGTTACAGCAGGGCACAAGAGACCCAGTACTTC
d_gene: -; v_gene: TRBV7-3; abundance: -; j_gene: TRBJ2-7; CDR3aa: CASSLLGLWTPKTYEQYF; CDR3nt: TGTGCCAGCAGCTTATTGGGTCTGTGGACACCTAAAACCTACGAGCAGTACTTC
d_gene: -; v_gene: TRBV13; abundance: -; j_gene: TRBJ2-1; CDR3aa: CASSLGRVKFPTTQSYNEQFF; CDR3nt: TGTGCCAGCAGCTTAGGGAGGGTAAAATTTCCGACTACCCAATCCTACAATGAGCAGTTCTTC
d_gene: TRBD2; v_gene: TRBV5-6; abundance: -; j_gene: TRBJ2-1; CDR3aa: CASSSRGEGVNEQFF; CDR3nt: TGTGCCAGCAGCTCGCGGGGGGAAGGAGTCAATGAGCAGTTCTTC
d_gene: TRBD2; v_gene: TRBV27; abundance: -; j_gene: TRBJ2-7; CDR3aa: CASSPRGDEQYF; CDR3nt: TGTGCCAGCAGTCCTCGGGGGGACGAGCAGTACTTC
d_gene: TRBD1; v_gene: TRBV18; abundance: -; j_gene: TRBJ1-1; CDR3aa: CASSRQGVFTEAFF; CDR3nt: TGTGCCAGCTCACGACAGGGGGTTTTCACTGAAGCTTTCTTT
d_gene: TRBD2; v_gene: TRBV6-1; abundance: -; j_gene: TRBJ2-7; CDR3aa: CASSDGGRGTYEQYF; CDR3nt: TGTGCCAGCAGTGATGGGGGGAGGGGAACCTACGAGCAGTACTTC